These 24 T cell receptor beta chains share one sample of origin, sequenced in a study of T cell responses to AZD1222 COVID-19 vaccine. The repertoire was sequenced with immunoSEQ multiplex PCR; TCRdb's copy has only in-frame clones and lacks some. The repertoire consists of 90,000 to 100,000 clones, with 88% occurring once and the leading ten covering 15% to 20%. The material was peripheral blood, obtained 28 days after the second AZD1222 dose. These TCRs come from an adult who received the AZD1222 COVID-19 vaccine.

The chain's CDR3 is CSVPVGSGANVLTF. As DNA, the CDR3 is TGCAGCGTGCCCGTGGGCTCTGGGGCCAACGTCCTGACTTTC. The chain joins TRBV29-1 to TRBJ2-6; D remains ambiguous. Germline V lookup: CDR1 SQVTM, CDR2 ANQGSEA. Trimming left V 6 bases short and J 0 bases short, with 9 bases between. The CDR3 sequence is 14 residues long.

This chain connects TRBV29-1 to TRBJ2-3, with D tentatively TRBD1 (5 bases). Germline assignment: CDR1 SQVTM and CDR2 ANQGSEA. The CDR3 has 12 residues. With 5 bases removed from V and 3 bases from J, the gap between germline ends came to 9 bases. In nucleotides, the CDR3 is TGCAGCGTTTTGACAGATACAGATACGCAGTATTTT. Protein product: CSVLTDTDTQYF.

The genes are TRBV7-9 and TRBJ2-3, with 14 positions matching TRBD2. Germline CDR1 reads SEHNR; CDR2 reads FQNEAQ (reference sequence). The CDR3 covers 16 residues. The V gene end was trimmed by 4 bases and the J gene end by 1 base; junction bases not matched to a gene: 1. Here the CDR3 DNA reads TGTGCCAGCAGCTCGGGACTAGCGGGAGGCACAGATACGCAGTATTTT. This translates into CASSSGLAGGTDTQYF.

Worth noting for this clone: In the same sample, other DNA sequences code for this CDR3. The chain employs TRBV28 and TRBJ1-1; D ambiguous. Looked up from germline, CDR1 is MDHEN and CDR2 is SYDVKM. The CDR3 runs to 12 residues. V was trimmed by 5 bases and J by 1 base, leaving 5 bases between them. CDR3 coding DNA: TGTGCCAGCAGTCTTCCGAACACTGAAGCTTTCTTT. Protein product: CASSLPNTEAFF.

CDR3 in amino acids: CASSQVGDGYTF. The CDR3 bases are TGTGCCAGCAGCCAAGTAGGGGATGGCTACACCTTC. The chain carries TRBV14 and TRBJ1-2, with D tentatively TRBD1 (5 bases). Germline assignment: CDR1 SGHDN and CDR2 FVKESK. Trimming took off 1 base at V and 6 bases at J, with 6 bases between the two ends. The CDR3 spans 12 residues.

This chain uses TRBV2 with TRBJ1-4; D uncertain. There are 12 residues in the CDR3. V was pared by 7 bases and J by 8 bases, with 11 bases between. From germline, CDR1 is SNHLY and CDR2 FYNNEI. CDR3 nucleotide sequence: TGTGCCAGCACTAGCTGGGGAGAAAAACTGTTTTTT. As protein: CASTSWGEKLFF.

This clone has just a few counts. The chain uses TRBV21-1 and TRBJ2-2. TRBV21-1 is designated a pseudogene. This CDR3 has 13 residues. CDR3 region: CASSEGKAGELFF. CDR3 nucleotides: TGTGCCAGCAGCGAAGGAAAGGCCGGGGAGCTGTTTTTT.

V is TRBV6-5 and J is TRBJ2-3, with unresolved D. Germline V gene lookup returns CDR1 MNHEY and CDR2 SVGAGI. Trimming removed 4 bases from V and 4 bases from J, with 12 bases in between. This CDR3 is 14 amino acids long. This CDR3 is CASSSTPASDTQYF. CDR3 DNA sequence: TGTGCCAGCAGTTCTACCCCCGCATCAGATACGCAGTATTTT.

The rearrangement joins TRBV4-1 to TRBJ2-7; 9 nucleotides line up with TRBD1. The germline CDR1 and CDR2 sequences are MGHRA and YSYEKL. The CDR3 covers 14 residues. V lost 3 bases to trimming and J lost 5 bases; unmatched junction nucleotides: 5. The chain's CDR3 is CASSHPGQGNEQYF. In DNA, the CDR3 is TGCGCCAGCAGCCATCCGGGACAGGGTAACGAGCAGTACTTC.

CDR3 sequence: CASSPAGQGFSNQPQHF. As DNA, the CDR3 is TGTGCCAGCTCACCAGCCGGCCAAGGGTTTAGCAATCAGCCCCAGCATTTT. The gene calls are TRBV18 and TRBJ1-5; D remains ambiguous. The V end lost 2 bases, the J end lost 0 bases, and 14 bases lay between the germline ends. Germline lookup yields CDR1 KGHSH and CDR2 LQKENI. The CDR3 has 17 amino acids.

Concerning this clone itself: An end of the junction does not agree with germline; a read error may underlie this. The chain is built from TRBV6-1 and TRBJ2-5; D unresolved. Germline assignment: CDR1 MNHNS and CDR2 SASEGT. This CDR3 has 11 amino acids. CDR3 in DNA: TGTGCCAGCAGTGAAGCGTGGCTACACGACTTC. Encoded protein: CASSEAWLHDF.

The chain combines TRBV20-1 with TRBJ2-5; no reliable D call. Trimming cost V 6 bases and J 5 bases, with 10 bases left between them. Looked up from germline, CDR1 is DFQATT and CDR2 is SNEGSKA (reference sequence). CDR3 size: 11 residues. CDR3 in DNA: TGCAGTGCCAATCCCCGGGAGACCCAGTACTTC. Translated, it gives CSANPRETQYF.

The V call is TRBV5-4, the J call TRBJ2-1; D is undetermined. This CDR3 region has 11 residues. V lost 4 bases and J lost 9, with 8 bases in between. The germline V gene encodes CDR1 SGHNT and CDR2 YYREEE (reference sequence). The CDR3 loop reads CASSKDLEQFF. CDR3 sequence (DNA): TGTGCCAGCAGCAAGGACCTTGAGCAGTTCTTC.

CDR3 nucleotides: TGTGCCATCACGGCTAGCGGGATCACCGGGGAGCTGTTTTTT. It codes for CAITASGITGELFF. This sequence joins TRBV10-3 and TRBJ2-2; the match to TRBD2 covers 9 bases. Germline V gene sequence: CDR1 ENHRY, CDR2 SYGVKD. The length of the CDR3 is 14 residues. The V gene end was trimmed by 7 bases and the J gene end by 4 bases; junction bases not matched to a gene: 4.

The rearrangement joins TRBV5-1 to TRBJ1-1, with D hard to call. V was shortened by 3 bases and J by 3 bases, with 9 bases between the two germline ends. Germline V lookup: CDR1 SGHRS, CDR2 YFSETQ. The CDR3 is made up of 13 amino acids. CDR3 in amino acids: CASSSQLDTEAFF. Written as DNA, the CDR3 is TGCGCCAGCAGCTCGCAGCTCGACACTGAAGCTTTCTTT. The full variable domain, completed using reference TRBV5-1 and TRBJ1-1, is KAGVTQTPRYLIKTRGQQVTLSCSPISGHRSVSWYQQTPGQGLQFLFEYFSETQRNKGNFPGRFSGRQFSNSRSEMNVSTLELGDSALYLCASSSQLDTEAFFGQGTRLTVV.

The CDR3 nucleotides are TGTGCCTGGAGTAAGGGAGCGGGATCCACAGATACGCAGTATTTT. Protein product: CAWSKGAGSTDTQYF. V is TRBV30 and J is TRBJ2-3; 7 bases agree with TRBD2. This CDR3 is built from 15 residues. Trimming cost V 2 bases and J 2 bases; bases outside gene matches: 7. Germline loops: CDR1 GTSNPN, CDR2 SVGIG (reference sequence).

CDR3 bases: TGTGCCATCAGTGATCCGGCTAGCATAGCCAAAAACATTCAGTACTTC. Residues: CAISDPASIAKNIQYF. The rearrangement joins TRBV10-3 to TRBJ2-4; tentative D call: TRBD2 (5 bases). Germline V CDR1 and CDR2: ENHRY, SYGVKD. The CDR3 totals 16 residues. Trimming took off 3 bases at V and 0 bases at J, with 12 bases between the two ends.

The chain joins TRBV19 to TRBJ2-3, with TRBD1 matching over 7 bases. CDR3 size: 16 residues. The J segment lost 1 base and the V segment lost 1 base, leaving 5 bases of the junction unmatched. From germline, CDR1 is LNHDA and CDR2 SQIVND (reference sequence). The CDR3 sequence: CASSIGTGTGTDTQYF. The CDR3 DNA is TGTGCCAGTAGTATAGGGACCGGGACAGGCACAGATACGCAGTATTTT. Full variable domain (missing parts from reference TRBV19 and TRBJ2-3): DGGITQSPKYLFRKEGQNVTLSCEQNLNHDAMYWYRQDPGQGLRLIYYSQIVNDFQKGDIAEGYSVSREKKESFPLTVTSAQKNPTAFYLCASSIGTGTGTDTQYFGPGTRLTVL.

As regards this clone: This may come from a read error, since a much larger clone is one base off. This chain joins TRBV12-3 or TRBV12-4 and TRBJ2-3; D not resolved. V lost 6 bases, J lost 2 bases, and 3 bases lay in between. CDR3 length equals 11 residues. The CDR3, as DNA: TGTGCCAGCAGCATCACAGATACGCAGTATTTT. Protein product: CASSITDTQYF.

Only a few counts were recorded for this clone. V gene TRBV5-4 combines with J gene TRBJ2-3; 8 positions agree with TRBD2. The ends lost 1 base at V and 2 bases at J; junction bases unmatched: 9. The CDR3 is 17 amino acids. CDR1 SGHNT and CDR2 YYREEE come from the germline V gene (reference sequence). CDR3 loop: CASSLSLGGDLTDTQYF. For the CDR3, the DNA is TGTGCCAGCAGCTTGTCTCTCGGGGGGGACCTCACAGATACGCAGTATTTT.

The chain joins TRBV5-4 to TRBJ2-7, with TRBD2 identical over 12 bases. CDR3 length: 17 residues. The germline V gene has CDR1 SGHNT and CDR2 YYREEE (reference sequence). V was clipped by 1 base and J by 0 bases; unmatched bases: 5. As DNA, the CDR3 is TGTGCCAGCAGCTTGTCGGGACTAGCGGGTATCTCCTACGAGCAGTACTTC. As protein: CASSLSGLAGISYEQYF.

This sequence joins TRBV5-4 and TRBJ2-7; TRBD2 aligns across 10 bases. Trimming cost V 4 bases and J 0 bases; bases outside gene matches: 4. Germline V gene lookup returns CDR1 SGHNT and CDR2 YYREEE (reference sequence). There are 15 residues in the CDR3. The CDR3 region is CASSTWTSGSYEQYF. In nucleotides, the CDR3 is TGTGCCAGCAGCACCTGGACTAGCGGCTCCTACGAGCAGTACTTC.

This clone has just one count. This chain links TRBV5-6 with TRBJ2-7, with 8 bases lining up with TRBD1. Germline CDR1 is SGHDT and CDR2 is YYEEEE. The V segment lost 4 bases and the J segment 10 bases; nucleotides outside the gene matches: 13. The CDR3 totals 14 residues. DNA for the CDR3: TGTGCCAGCAGCCCCGGACAGGGCGCTACGAAACAGTACTTC. Its protein is CASSPGQGATKQYF.

V usage is TRBV14 and J usage is TRBJ2-5; D gene unclear. The CDR3 sequence is 13 residues long. Trimming pared 1 base from V and 5 bases from J, leaving 8 bases between. CDR1 is SGHDN and CDR2 is FVKESK in the germline V gene. CDR3 nucleotides: TGTGCCAGCAGCCAAGCCTCCCGGGAGACCCAGTACTTC. It yields the protein CASSQASRETQYF. Variable domain in full (rest from reference TRBV14 and TRBJ2-5): EAGVTQFPSHSVIEKGQTVTLRCDPISGHDNLYWYRRVMGKEIKFLLHFVKESKQDESGMPNNRFLAERTGGTYSTLKVQPAELEDSGVYFCASSQASRETQYFGPGTRLLVL.